The 26 T cell receptor beta chains in this list originate from one sample, sequenced in a study of T cell changes during pregnancy in multiple sclerosis. Produced via immunoSEQ multiplex PCR; TCRdb's table is partial and in-frame only. The sample contains 70,000 or so clones, 80% to 95% of which appear only once. The sequencing used CD4+ T cells from peripheral blood mononuclear cells, collected before pregnancy. These receptors all stem from a female donor with multiple sclerosis, enrolled in a pregnancy study.

This chain joins TRBV4-3 and TRBJ2-1; D remains ambiguous. Germline assignment: CDR1 LGHNA and CDR2 YSLEER. V lost 1 base to trimming and J lost 6 bases, with 13 bases between them. This CDR3 has 15 residues. CDR3 region: CASSQGVVGVNEQFF. For the CDR3, the DNA is TGCGCCAGCAGCCAAGGAGTCGTTGGAGTCAATGAGCAGTTCTTC.

The chain has TRBV4-1 and TRBJ2-7; tentatively, D is TRBD2 (6 bases). V was cut by 4 bases and J by 1 base, with 14 bases left in between. The germline CDR1 and CDR2 sequences are MGHRA and YSYEKL. The length of the CDR3 is 15 residues. The CDR3: CASSLLAGPSYEQYF. DNA for the CDR3: TGCGCCAGCAGCCTCCTCGCGGGACCTTCCTACGAGCAGTACTTC.

The CDR3 nucleotides read TGTGCCTGGAGTAGAGAGTCCTACAATGAGCAGTTCTTC. This codes for CAWSRESYNEQFF. V is TRBV30 and J is TRBJ2-1; no clear D. CDR1 GTSNPN and CDR2 SVGIG come from the germline V gene (reference sequence). Trimming left V 2 bases short and J 1 base short, with 6 bases between. The CDR3 is 13 residues long.

The rearrangement uses TRBV19 and TRBJ1-5; maybe TRBD1 (5 bases). The CDR3 contains 15 residues. Trimming removed 5 bases from V and 11 bases from J, with 22 bases in between. Germline assignment: CDR1 LNHDA and CDR2 SQIVND (reference sequence). CDR3 bases: TGTGCCAGTAGTTCCCTGGGGGGACTACCCTCAGCCCAGCATTTT. It yields the protein CASSSLGGLPSAQHF.

CDR3 in amino acids: CASSGLDRVGGYTF. CDR3 coding DNA: TGTGCCAGCAGTGGGTTGGACAGGGTTGGAGGCTACACCTTC. The genes are TRBV6-5 and TRBJ1-2, with TRBD1 matching over 8 bases. This CDR3 contains 14 residues. Germline CDR1 is MNHEY and CDR2 is SVGAGI. Losses at the gene ends were 5 bases for V and 8 bases for J; bases not matched to a gene: 10.

The J gene is TRBJ1-5, the V gene TRBV28; 8 bases fit TRBD1. V trimming: 6 bases; J trimming: 0 bases; junction bases outside the gene matches: 1. CDR1 is MDHEN and CDR2 is SYDVKM in the germline V gene. The CDR3 sequence is 14 residues long. CDR3 region: CASRGQDSNQPQHF. DNA for the CDR3: TGTGCCAGCAGGGGACAGGATAGCAATCAGCCCCAGCATTTT.

The chain employs TRBV7-8 and TRBJ2-3; TRBD1 matches 8 bases. Germline trimming cut 3 bases from V and 0 bases from J; bases unmatched to any gene: 8. The length of the CDR3 is 17 residues. Germline-derived CDR1 and CDR2 are SGHVS and FQNEAQ. CDR3 protein: CASSFDGTGLSTDTQYF. The CDR3 DNA is TGTGCCAGCAGCTTCGACGGGACAGGCCTTAGCACAGATACGCAGTATTTT.

V and J are TRBV29-1 and TRBJ1-1; D is perhaps TRBD1 (6 bases). V dropped 3 bases and J dropped 4 bases, with 15 bases sitting between them. CDR1 is SQVTM, CDR2 ANQGSEA, per germline. CDR3 length equals 14 residues. The CDR3 region has the DNA TGCAGCGTTGACGTCCAGGGGAGCGGCACTGAAGCTTTCTTT. As protein: CSVDVQGSGTEAFF.

This clone was seen a few times. The V gene is TRBV6-1, the J gene TRBJ2-5; D is perhaps TRBD2 (6 bases). V lost 2 bases, J lost 4 bases, and 14 bases lay in between. The CDR3 extends over 15 amino acids. Germline CDR1 reads MNHNS; CDR2 reads SASEGT. The CDR3 sequence is CASSERVGGGETQYF. The CDR3 DNA is TGTGCCAGCAGTGAAAGGGTGGGAGGTGGAGAGACCCAGTACTTC.

This clone was recorded once. The chain is built from TRBV6-5 and TRBJ1-1; 11 bases fit TRBD1. The germline CDR1 and CDR2 sequences are MNHEY and SVGAGI. The ends lost 5 bases at V and 5 bases at J; junction bases unmatched: 1. The CDR3 has 13 residues. For the CDR3, the DNA is TGTGCCAGCAGTGGGGACAGGGGGACTGAAGCTTTCTTT. It specifies CASSGDRGTEAFF.

This clone was recorded a few times. The chain carries TRBV28 and TRBJ2-1; TRBD2 matches 9 bases. This CDR3 has 16 residues. V shed 6 bases, J shed 0 bases, and the junction held 6 bases outside the gene matches. Germline V gene sequence: CDR1 MDHEN, CDR2 SYDVKM. In DNA, the CDR3 is TGTGCCAGCAGCGTAGCGGGGGAAAGCTCCTACAATGAGCAGTTCTTC. Its translation is CASSVAGESSYNEQFF.

The V call is TRBV5-5, the J call TRBJ2-7; 9 bases agree with TRBD1. This CDR3 comprises 15 residues. Per the germline V gene, CDR1 is SGHKS and CDR2 is YYEKEE (reference sequence). Trimming at V came to 5 bases and at J to 4 bases, leaving 10 bases not matched to a gene. As DNA, the CDR3 is TGTGCCAGCAGGCCTACAGGGGGCAAGTATTACGAGCAGTACTTC. Translated: CASRPTGGKYYEQYF.

V and J are TRBV7-6 and TRBJ2-7, with TRBD1 matching over 12 bases. Losses at the gene ends were 5 bases for V and 7 bases for J; bases not matched to a gene: 9. Germline CDR1 reads SGHVS; CDR2 reads FNYEAQ. The CDR3 covers 15 residues. The CDR3 loop reads CASSNHRDRGREQYF. The CDR3 bases are TGTGCCAGCAGCAACCACCGGGACAGGGGGCGTGAGCAGTACTTC.

The J gene is TRBJ1-2, the V gene TRBV9; D remains ambiguous. The germline V gene has CDR1 SGDLS and CDR2 YYNGEE. The CDR3 is made up of 12 amino acids. Trimming shortened V by 8 bases and J by 2 bases, and 10 bases separated the two germline ends. CDR3 DNA: TGTGCCAGTGGGAGGGAGAACTATGGCTACACCTTC. Its translation: CASGRENYGYTF.

The chain combines TRBV5-1 with TRBJ1-3; D may be TRBD1 (6 bases). V was trimmed by 4 bases and J by 4 bases, leaving 9 bases between them. Germline CDR1 and CDR2: SGHRS and YFSETQ. The CDR3 is 13 amino acids. The CDR3 reads CASSTGTGNTIYF. In DNA form, the CDR3 reads TGCGCCAGCAGCACCGGGACAGGAAACACCATATATTTT.

This clone came up once. The V gene is TRBV27, the J gene TRBJ2-3, with 9 bases identical to TRBD1. CDR3 length: 14 residues. The V segment lost 6 bases and the J segment 7 bases; nucleotides outside the gene matches: 8. Looked up from germline, CDR1 is MNHEY and CDR2 is SMNVEV (reference sequence). CDR3 protein: CASRLQGAGNTQYF. As DNA, the CDR3 is TGTGCCAGCAGGCTACAGGGGGCGGGAAATACGCAGTATTTT.

The chain has TRBV5-6 and TRBJ1-2, with 7 bases matching TRBD1. The length of the CDR3 is 14 residues. Germline CDR1 and CDR2: SGHDT and YYEEEE. J gave up 4 bases and V 3 bases, and 6 bases lay outside the gene matches. CDR3 protein: CASSSDRSVYGYTF. The CDR3 DNA is TGTGCCAGCAGCTCGGACAGGTCCGTCTATGGCTACACCTTC.

The gene calls are TRBV7-8 and TRBJ2-7; 9 bases fit TRBD1. CDR3 length equals 15 residues. Germline V gene lookup returns CDR1 SGHVS and CDR2 FQNEAQ. Unmatched junction bases numbered 9, after V lost 3 bases and J lost 6 bases. The CDR3 DNA reads TGTGCCAGCAGCTTGAGGGACAGGGTGTCGTCCGAGCAGTACTTC. Translated, it gives CASSLRDRVSSEQYF.

This clone was recorded once. The V call is TRBV6-1, the J call TRBJ1-1; no reliable D call. Germline CDR1 reads MNHNS; CDR2 reads SASEGT. The CDR3 spans 14 residues. V shed 7 bases and J shed 0 bases, with 12 bases lying between them. The DNA for the CDR3 is TGTGCCAGCATCTTCAGGATATTGAACACTGAAGCTTTCTTT. Its protein is CASIFRILNTEAFF.

This chain uses TRBV10-3 with TRBJ2-1; the D gene is possibly TRBD2 (6 bases). V lost 5 bases and J lost 4, with 18 bases in between. CDR1 ENHRY and CDR2 SYGVKD come from the germline V gene. This CDR3 is 16 amino acids long. The CDR3 here is CAISYRDRGGYNEQFF. The CDR3 DNA reads TGTGCCATCAGTTACCGGGACCGTGGAGGGTACAATGAGCAGTTCTTC.

The gene calls are TRBV5-1 and TRBJ2-5; perhaps TRBD1 as D (6 bases). Trimming took 1 base from V and 2 from J, leaving 12 bases between them. Germline CDR1 SGHRS, CDR2 YFSETQ. This CDR3 spans 15 amino acids. The CDR3 sequence is CASSLLWGPQETQYF. In nucleotides, the CDR3 is TGCGCCAGCAGCTTGTTATGGGGGCCACAAGAGACCCAGTACTTC.

The J gene is TRBJ1-4, the V gene TRBV5-8; the D is unclear. Trimming removed 2 bases at V and 4 bases at J, with 9 bases between. This CDR3 comprises 14 residues. Germline values: CDR1 SGHTS, CDR2 YDEGEE. CDR3 DNA sequence: TGTGCCAGCAGCTTTTTACAGAATAATGAAAAACTGTTTTTT. Translated: CASSFLQNNEKLFF. The whole variable domain, remainder taken from reference TRBV5-8 and TRBJ1-4, is EAGVTQSPTHLIKTRGQQATLRCSPISGHTSVYWYQQALGLGLQFLLWYDEGEERNRGNFPPRFSGRQFPNYSSELNVNALELEDSALYLCASSFLQNNEKLFFGSGTQLSVL.

The gene calls are TRBV19 and TRBJ1-1; D unresolved. This CDR3 has 13 amino acids. Per germline, CDR1 LNHDA and CDR2 SQIVND (reference sequence). Trimming stripped 6 bases from V and 3 bases from J, with 11 bases between. The CDR3 nucleotides are TGTGCCAGTAGCCCCACGATAGACACTGAAGCTTTCTTT. Amino acids: CASSPTIDTEAFF.

This clone was seen only once. The rearrangement links TRBV5-4 to TRBJ1-4; 7 bases align to TRBD1. CDR3 length: 14 residues. Germline V gives CDR1 SGHNT, CDR2 YYREEE (reference sequence). V lost 2 bases to trimming and J lost 7 bases; unmatched junction nucleotides: 5. CDR3 DNA sequence: TGTGCCAGCAGCTTAGGACAGGTTACTGAAAAACTGTTTTTT. Translation: CASSLGQVTEKLFF.

This clone turned up a few times. The chain recombines TRBV7-9 with TRBJ1-1, with D possibly being TRBD1 (5 bases). Germline V gives CDR1 SEHNR, CDR2 FQNEAQ (reference sequence). The CDR3 length is 13 residues. Trimming cost V 3 bases and J 4 bases, with 9 bases left between them. CDR3 sequence: CASSLTVSTEAFF. The CDR3 DNA reads as TGTGCCAGCAGCTTGACAGTGAGCACTGAAGCTTTCTTT.

The chain combines TRBV28 with TRBJ1-1; D possibly corresponds to TRBD1 (6 bases). With 5 bases removed from V and 0 bases from J, the gap between germline ends came to 10 bases. Per the germline V gene, CDR1 is MDHEN and CDR2 is SYDVKM. This CDR3 is built from 14 residues. In nucleotides, the CDR3 is TGTGCCAGCAGTCCAGGGGCCCTGAACACTGAAGCTTTCTTT. This gives the protein CASSPGALNTEAFF.